The rows below give T cell receptor beta chains drawn from one sample of a study of blood T cell repertoires in COVID-19. This table comes from immunoSEQ multiplex PCR, and its TCRdb copy is limited to in-frame clones, with some not included. The profile covers roughly 320,000 clones, with roughly 90% appearing a single time and around 3.9% taken by the ten largest. The specimen sequenced was PBMCs or T cells enriched from blood (not recorded which). Every receptor here comes from a young woman who had been exposed to COVID-19. Both conserved end residues are part of each CDR3. Each record gives: clone size, D gene, V gene, J gene, CDR3 protein, CDR3 DNA. A D gene is named only where the DNA matches it firmly. Some rows have no size entry. The others give once, few or many, or a class for an expanded clone.

abundance: .
d_gene: TRBD1
v_gene: TRBV5-1
j_gene: TRBJ2-5
CDR3aa: CASSLGQGLETQYF
CDR3nt: TGCGCCAGCAGCTTAGGACAGGGATTAGAGACCCAGTACTTC

abundance: .
d_gene: .
v_gene: TRBV7-2
j_gene: TRBJ2-7
CDR3aa: CASSLGHLAYEQYF
CDR3nt: TGTGCCAGCAGCTTGGGACACCTCGCCTACGAGCAGTACTTC

abundance: once
d_gene: TRBD2
v_gene: TRBV2
j_gene: TRBJ2-7
CDR3aa: CASSKGGGSYEQYF
CDR3nt: TGTGCCAGCAGTAAGGGCGGGGGCTCCTACGAGCAGTACTTC

abundance: .
d_gene: .
v_gene: TRBV6-2/TRBV6-3
j_gene: TRBJ1-5
CDR3aa: CASSYFGGNQPQHF
CDR3nt: TGTGCCAGCAGTTACTTCGGGGGGAATCAGCCCCAGCATTTT

abundance: .
d_gene: TRBD2
v_gene: TRBV11-2
j_gene: TRBJ2-5
CDR3aa: CASSLEAGGKETQYF
CDR3nt: TGTGCCAGCAGCTTAGAGGCGGGGGGTAAAGAGACCCAGTACTTC

abundance: .
d_gene: .
v_gene: TRBV10-3
j_gene: TRBJ2-7
CDR3aa: CAISSGWYEQYF
CDR3nt: TGTGCCATCAGTTCAGGGTGGTACGAGCAGTACTTC

abundance: once
d_gene: TRBD1
v_gene: TRBV4-1
j_gene: TRBJ1-1
CDR3aa: CASSPGQVTEAFF
CDR3nt: TGCGCCAGCAGCCCGGGACAGGTAACTGAAGCTTTCTTT

abundance: once
d_gene: .
v_gene: TRBV7-6
j_gene: TRBJ2-7
CDR3aa: CASSVDSFGEQYF
CDR3nt: TGTGCCAGCAGCGTGGACAGTTTCGGCGAGCAGTACTTC

abundance: .
d_gene: TRBD1
v_gene: TRBV4-3
j_gene: TRBJ2-3
CDR3aa: CASSLDRGTDTQYF
CDR3nt: TGCGCCAGCAGCCTTGACAGGGGCACAGATACGCAGTATTTT

abundance: .
d_gene: TRBD1
v_gene: TRBV5-4
j_gene: TRBJ1-2
CDR3aa: CASSPGQGAYGYTF
CDR3nt: TGTGCCAGCAGCCCCGGACAGGGTGCCTATGGCTACACCTTC

abundance: once
d_gene: .
v_gene: TRBV4-1
j_gene: TRBJ2-7
CDR3aa: CASSQGRAYEQYF
CDR3nt: TGCGCCAGCAGCCAAGGCAGGGCCTACGAGCAGTACTTC

abundance: .
d_gene: TRBD1
v_gene: TRBV24-1
j_gene: TRBJ1-2
CDR3aa: CATSDRDRDHLDGYTF
CDR3nt: TGTGCCACCAGTGACCGGGACAGGGATCACTTGGATGGCTACACCTTC

abundance: .
d_gene: .
v_gene: TRBV6-4
j_gene: TRBJ1-5
CDR3aa: CASSGARHMLHRGNQPQHF
CDR3nt: TGTGCCAGCAGTGGGGCGAGACACATGTTACACCGGGGGAATCAGCCCCAGCATTTT

abundance: .
d_gene: .
v_gene: TRBV7-6
j_gene: TRBJ1-3
CDR3aa: CASSLEQGISGNTIYF
CDR3nt: TGTGCCAGCAGCTTAGAACAGGGAATCTCTGGAAACACCATATATTTT

abundance: .
d_gene: TRBD2
v_gene: TRBV3-1/TRBV3-2
j_gene: TRBJ2-2
CDR3aa: CASSPFNGGYGELFF
CDR3nt: TGTGCCAGCAGCCCATTTAACGGGGGGTACGGGGAGCTGTTTTTT

abundance: .
d_gene: .
v_gene: TRBV20-1
j_gene: TRBJ2-1
CDR3aa: CSASRGRSFDEQFF
CDR3nt: TGCAGTGCTAGTCGGGGTAGGTCCTTCGATGAGCAGTTCTTC

abundance: .
d_gene: .
v_gene: TRBV19
j_gene: TRBJ1-4
CDR3aa: CASTHRATNEKLFF
CDR3nt: TGTGCCAGTACTCACAGGGCAACTAATGAAAAACTGTTTTTT

abundance: .
d_gene: .
v_gene: TRBV4-1
j_gene: TRBJ1-1
CDR3aa: CASSQRSGWTEAFF
CDR3nt: TGCGCCAGCAGCCAAAGGAGCGGGTGGACTGAAGCTTTCTTT

abundance: once
d_gene: .
v_gene: TRBV4-1
j_gene: TRBJ2-7
CDR3aa: CASSQGGLGPTHEQYF
CDR3nt: TGCGCCAGCAGCCAAGGGGGCTTGGGTCCTACCCACGAGCAGTACTTC

abundance: .
d_gene: .
v_gene: TRBV7-9
j_gene: TRBJ1-6
CDR3aa: CASSLVGHLNSPLHF
CDR3nt: TGTGCCAGCAGCTTAGTGGGACACCTTAATTCACCCCTCCACTTT

abundance: .
d_gene: .
v_gene: TRBV15
j_gene: TRBJ1-6
CDR3aa: CATSRDPRGRVDSPLHF
CDR3nt: TGTGCCACCAGCAGAGATCCACGGGGTAGGGTCGATTCACCCCTCCACTTT

abundance: .
d_gene: .
v_gene: TRBV2
j_gene: TRBJ1-5
CDR3aa: CASSEEGQPQHF
CDR3nt: TGTGCCAGCAGTGAGGAGGGCCAGCCCCAGCATTTT

abundance: few
d_gene: TRBD1
v_gene: TRBV18
j_gene: TRBJ2-3
CDR3aa: CASSPSGTGAGATQYF
CDR3nt: TGTGCCAGCTCACCTTCCGGGACAGGGGCCGGGGCTACGCAGTATTTT

abundance: once
d_gene: TRBD2
v_gene: TRBV6-5
j_gene: TRBJ2-5
CDR3aa: CASMRTSGVNTQYF
CDR3nt: TGTGCCAGCATGCGGACTAGCGGGGTAAATACCCAGTACTTC

abundance: .
d_gene: .
v_gene: TRBV18
j_gene: TRBJ1-2
CDR3aa: CASSQDSRGGYTF
CDR3nt: TGTGCCAGCTCACAGGACAGCAGGGGCGGCTACACCTTC

abundance: .
d_gene: .
v_gene: TRBV2
j_gene: TRBJ2-5
CDR3aa: CASSPEAETQYF
CDR3nt: TGTGCCAGCAGTCCAGAGGCGGAGACCCAGTACTTC

abundance: .
d_gene: .
v_gene: TRBV30
j_gene: TRBJ2-1
CDR3aa: CAWSSPAAGYNEQFF
CDR3nt: TGTGCCTGGAGCTCGCCAGCGGCGGGATACAATGAGCAGTTCTTC

abundance: .
d_gene: .
v_gene: TRBV5-1
j_gene: TRBJ1-2
CDR3aa: CASSLEGQGGYTF
CDR3nt: TGCGCCAGCAGCTTGGAGGGACAAGGGGGCTACACCTTC

abundance: .
d_gene: .
v_gene: TRBV6-5
j_gene: TRBJ1-5
CDR3aa: CASGPWGPQHF
CDR3nt: TGTGCCAGCGGTCCGTGGGGCCCCCAGCATTTT

abundance: .
d_gene: TRBD2
v_gene: TRBV19
j_gene: TRBJ2-1
CDR3aa: CASSIQGLAGVHPYNEQFF
CDR3nt: TGTGCCAGTAGTATCCAGGGACTAGCGGGGGTCCACCCCTACAATGAGCAGTTCTTC

abundance: .
d_gene: .
v_gene: TRBV11-3
j_gene: TRBJ2-3
CDR3aa: CASSSGLGGGGTDTQYF
CDR3nt: TGTGCCAGCAGCTCCGGGTTGGGGGGAGGAGGTACAGATACGCAGTATTTT

abundance: .
d_gene: TRBD1
v_gene: TRBV10-3
j_gene: TRBJ1-2
CDR3aa: CAISESQGAGYTF
CDR3nt: TGTGCCATCAGTGAGTCGCAGGGGGCTGGCTACACCTTC

abundance: .
d_gene: .
v_gene: TRBV7-8
j_gene: TRBJ2-7
CDR3aa: CASRERGSYEQYF
CDR3nt: TGTGCCAGCCGCGAAAGGGGTTCCTACGAGCAGTACTTC

abundance: once
d_gene: .
v_gene: TRBV7-8
j_gene: TRBJ1-2
CDR3aa: CASSQDSYGYTF
CDR3nt: TGTGCCAGCAGCCAGGACAGCTATGGCTACACCTTC

abundance: once
d_gene: .
v_gene: TRBV6-5
j_gene: TRBJ2-7
CDR3aa: CASRGVNEQYF
CDR3nt: TGTGCCAGCCGCGGGGTAAATGAGCAGTACTTC

abundance: .
d_gene: TRBD2
v_gene: TRBV11-2
j_gene: TRBJ2-3
CDR3aa: CASSPSWGTSGTDTQYF
CDR3nt: TGTGCCAGCAGCCCCTCGTGGGGGACTAGCGGTACAGATACGCAGTATTTT

abundance: .
d_gene: .
v_gene: TRBV4-3
j_gene: TRBJ1-1
CDR3aa: CASSQETRGDTEAFF
CDR3nt: TGCGCCAGCAGCCAAGAGACCAGGGGAGACACTGAAGCTTTCTTT